The 21 T cell receptor beta chains listed next were all sequenced from one sample in a study of T cell responses to AZD1222 COVID-19 vaccine. Profiled with immunoSEQ multiplex PCR; TCRdb holds only in-frame clones, not every one. The table records about 120,000 clones, around nine tenths of them present only once. The sample was peripheral blood, taken on day 0 of AZD1222 vaccination. The source is an adult in good health.

The rearrangement uses TRBV29-1 and TRBJ2-3; 8 positions agree with TRBD1. J was trimmed by 2 bases and V by 4 bases; bases with no gene match: 11. Germline CDR1 is SQVTM and CDR2 is ANQGSEA. CDR3 size: 16 residues. CDR3 protein: CSVAGGQGLDTDTQYF. In DNA, the CDR3 is TGCAGCGTTGCGGGTGGACAGGGTTTGGACACAGATACGCAGTATTTT.

In DNA form, the CDR3 reads TGCGCCAGCAGCCCAGGGAGCGGGAGGGGTGGCGAGCAGTACTTC. Translating it yields CASSPGSGRGGEQYF. The rearrangement joins TRBV5-1 to TRBJ2-7, with 10 bases fitting TRBD2. Germline V CDR1 and CDR2: SGHRS, YFSETQ. After removal of 4 bases from V and 6 bases from J, the junction contained 10 bases not matched to a gene. CDR3 length: 15 amino acids.

This chain uses TRBV28 with TRBJ2-2; TRBD2 might be the D (5 bases). This CDR3 has 16 amino acids. Germline values: CDR1 MDHEN, CDR2 SYDVKM. V was clipped by 3 bases and J by 6 bases, with 17 bases between them. The CDR3, as DNA: TGTGCCAGCAGTTTTAAAGGACTCCCACTGGCCGGGGAGCTGTTTTTT. It yields the protein CASSFKGLPLAGELFF.

The J gene is TRBJ1-5, the V gene TRBV19; D is undetermined. Germline V gene data show CDR1 as LNHDA and CDR2 as SQIVND (reference sequence). CDR3 length equals 16 residues. The V end was cut by 0 bases, the J end by 1 base, with 10 bases between. This chain's CDR3 is CASSIERTISNQPQHF. As DNA, the CDR3 is TGTGCCAGTAGTATAGAGAGGACCATAAGCAATCAGCCCCAGCATTTT. The full variable domain, its missing parts supplied by reference TRBV19 and TRBJ1-5, is DGGITQSPKYLFRKEGQNVTLSCEQNLNHDAMYWYRQDPGQGLRLIYYSQIVNDFQKGDIAEGYSVSREKKESFPLTVTSAQKNPTAFYLCASSIERTISNQPQHFGDGTRLSIL.

V usage is TRBV6-5 and J usage is TRBJ2-1; TRBD1 matches at 7 bases. The V gene end was trimmed by 5 bases and the J gene end by 1 base; junction bases not matched to a gene: 5. Germline CDR1 MNHEY, CDR2 SVGAGI. There are 15 residues in the CDR3. CDR3 DNA sequence: TGTGCCAGCAGTAATGACAGGGTATCCTACAATGAGCAGTTCTTC. It translates to CASSNDRVSYNEQFF.

This clone was recorded only once. The chain couples TRBV28 to TRBJ2-4; 7 positions match TRBD1. There are 20 residues in the CDR3. Germline trimming cut 5 bases from V and 0 bases from J; bases unmatched to any gene: 19. Germline values: CDR1 MDHEN, CDR2 SYDVKM. The CDR3 nucleotides read TGTGCCAGCAGTCCCGCCTCAGGACAGGCCCGGCTACTAGCCAAAAACATTCAGTACTTC. Residues: CASSPASGQARLLAKNIQYF.

The genes are TRBV11-1 and TRBJ2-4; possibly TRBD1 or TRBD2 for D (6 bases each). This CDR3 region has 13 residues. The germline V gene has CDR1 SGHAT and CDR2 FQDESV (reference sequence). The V end was cut by 0 bases, the J end by 12 bases, with 12 bases between. The DNA for the CDR3 is TGTGCCAGCAGCTTAGCGGGGGGCGCGACTCAGTACTTC. As protein: CASSLAGGATQYF.

The rearrangement uses TRBV3-1 (or the pseudogene TRBV3-2) and TRBJ2-1; TRBD1 matches 7 bases. Germline V CDR1 and CDR2: LGHDT, YNNKEL (reference sequence). V dropped 4 bases and J dropped 7; count of bases not matched to a gene: 7. The CDR3 consists of 14 residues. The CDR3 is CASSPLIQGNEQFF. CDR3 in DNA: TGTGCCAGCAGCCCACTCATACAGGGGAATGAGCAGTTCTTC.

This chain links TRBV6-2 or TRBV6-3 with TRBJ1-1; D remains ambiguous. Germline values: CDR1 MNHEY, CDR2 SVGEGT. Trimming removed 5 bases from V and 5 bases from J, with 6 bases in between. The CDR3 extends over 11 amino acids. In DNA, the CDR3 is TGTGCCAGCAGTCCCCGAACTGAAGCTTTCTTT. Residues: CASSPRTEAFF.

The genes are TRBV5-5 and TRBJ1-6; tentatively, D is TRBD1 (5 bases). V lost 0 bases to trimming and J lost 4 bases, with 5 bases between them. CDR1 is SGHKS and CDR2 is YYEKEE in the germline V gene (reference sequence). CDR3 length: 14 amino acids. In DNA, the CDR3 is TGTGCCAGCAGCTTGGAGGGGTATAATTCACCCCTCCACTTT. It encodes CASSLEGYNSPLHF. The full variable domain, completed using reference TRBV5-5 and TRBJ1-6, is DAGVTQSPTHLIKTRGQQVTLRCSPISGHKSVSWYQQVLGQGPQFIFQYYEKEERGRGNFPDRFSARQFPNYSSELNVNALLLGDSALYLCASSLEGYNSPLHFGNGTRLTVT.

This clone was recorded a few times. V is TRBV7-2 and J is TRBJ1-5, with D maybe TRBD1 (5 bases). V lost 2 bases and J 3 bases, leaving 11 bases between the germline ends. CDR1 and CDR2 from the germline V gene are SGHTA and FQGNSA. The CDR3 runs to 15 residues. CDR3 loop: CASSLMQGYNQPQHF. The DNA of the CDR3 is TGTGCCAGCAGCTTAATGCAGGGTTACAATCAGCCCCAGCATTTT.

CDR3 in DNA: TGTGCCAGCAGTACCTACCGACAGGGGGGACTGCAGCCCCAGCATTTT. The encoded protein is CASSTYRQGGLQPQHF. V is TRBV27 and J is TRBJ1-5; 9 positions match TRBD1. This CDR3 region has 16 residues. Looked up from germline, CDR1 is MNHEY and CDR2 is SMNVEV (reference sequence). V shed 5 bases and J 7 bases; nucleotides not matched to a gene: 12.

The genes are TRBV10-3 and TRBJ2-1; a weak D match, TRBD2 (6 bases). CDR1 is ENHRY and CDR2 is SYGVKD in the germline V gene. The CDR3 runs 12 residues. Between the trimmed V and J ends, which lost 10 bases and 8 bases, there was a span of 15 bases. CDR3 residues: CATSVLADEQFF. DNA of the CDR3: TGTGCCACCTCGGTACTAGCTGATGAGCAGTTCTTC.

This rearrangement joins TRBV29-1 to TRBJ2-5; the D is unclear. CDR3 length: 11 residues. The ends were cut back, 6 bases at V and 5 bases at J, with 10 bases in the middle. Germline assignment: CDR1 SQVTM and CDR2 ANQGSEA. CDR3 sequence: CSVFVGETQYF. As DNA, the CDR3 is TGCAGCGTCTTCGTGGGGGAGACCCAGTACTTC.

This clone has just a few counts. The chain uses TRBV7-8 and TRBJ1-5; D is possibly TRBD1 (5 bases). Germline V CDR1 and CDR2: SGHVS, FQNEAQ. V was clipped by 4 bases and J by 11 bases, with 12 bases between them. The CDR3 is 12 amino acids. This chain's CDR3 is CASSSQGSAQHF. CDR3 in DNA: TGTGCCAGCAGCTCCCAGGGTTCGGCCCAGCATTTT.

V usage is TRBV19 and J usage is TRBJ2-2; D not resolved. The CDR3 has 13 residues. Trimming shortened V by 4 bases and J by 0 bases, and 3 bases separated the two germline ends. CDR1 is LNHDA, CDR2 SQIVND, per germline (reference sequence). The CDR3 here is CASSTPNTGELFF. The CDR3 region has the DNA TGTGCCAGTAGTACCCCGAACACCGGGGAGCTGTTTTTT.

The J gene is TRBJ2-5, the V gene TRBV4-3; a possible D gene is TRBD1 (6 bases). The ends were cut back, 0 bases at V and 4 bases at J, with 9 bases in the middle. The CDR3 is 14 amino acids. Germline V gene data show CDR1 as LGHNA and CDR2 as YSLEER. The CDR3 is CASSQERGTETQYF. CDR3 in DNA: TGCGCCAGCAGCCAAGAAAGGGGGACAGAGACCCAGTACTTC.

The V gene is TRBV6-2 or TRBV6-3, the J gene TRBJ1-1, with 8 bases lining up with TRBD1. V dropped 3 bases and J dropped 4; count of bases not matched to a gene: 1. Germline V gene data show CDR1 as MNHEY and CDR2 as SVGEGT. The CDR3 is 13 amino acids. CDR3 loop: CASSYGTGTEAFF. CDR3 nucleotides: TGTGCCAGCAGTTATGGGACAGGCACTGAAGCTTTCTTT.

V is TRBV14 and J is TRBJ1-6; D uncertain. The V gene's germline CDR1 is SGHDN and CDR2 FVKESK. Deletions cut 0 bases from V and 7 bases from J, with 13 bases between. The CDR3 is 16 residues long. In DNA form, the CDR3 reads TGTGCCAGCAGCCAAGATAGAGGGATGCGGAATTCACCCCTCCACTTT. Translated: CASSQDRGMRNSPLHF.

The chain links TRBV28 to TRBJ2-1; D may correspond to TRBD1 or TRBD2 (5 bases each). Germline V lookup: CDR1 MDHEN, CDR2 SYDVKM. Trimming shortened V by 5 bases and J by 4 bases, and 15 bases separated the two germline ends. The CDR3 length is 15 residues. The CDR3, as DNA: TGTGCCAGCAGTACCAACGGGGCCTTTTACAATGAGCAGTTCTTC. As protein: CASSTNGAFYNEQFF.

This clone was seen a single time. The chain employs TRBV27 and TRBJ2-5; 8 bases fit TRBD2. The CDR3 has 15 amino acids. Germline V gene sequence: CDR1 MNHEY, CDR2 SMNVEV (reference sequence). J gave up 5 bases and V 3 bases, and 8 bases lay outside the gene matches. CDR3 DNA sequence: TGTGCCAGCAGTTTCTCCCAGCGGGAGTGGGAGACCCAGTACTTC. This sequence encodes CASSFSQREWETQYF.